The 2 T cell receptor beta chains presented below share a single source sample, sequenced in a study of neoadjuvant anti-PD-1 for oral cavity cancer. The assay was immunoSEQ multiplex PCR, and TCRdb's table has in-frame clones only and misses some. Of 13,000 or so clones in the sample, more than 55% were seen once. This material consisted of tumor tissue, taken before nivolumab (anti-PD-1) treatment. These TCRs come from a person between 35 and 79 years old with oral cavity squamous cell carcinoma.

V gene TRBV7-9 combines with J gene TRBJ1-1; D is unclear. CDR1 and CDR2 (germline): SEHNR, FQNEAQ (reference sequence). The CDR3 loop spans 13 amino acids. V dropped 1 base and J dropped 10 bases, with 13 bases sitting between them. Here the CDR3 reads CASSLVSTFGAFF. DNA for the CDR3: TGTGCCAGCAGCTTAGTTTCCACCTTTGGAGCTTTCTTT.

In this sample, this clone turned up once. This chain connects TRBV19 to TRBJ2-5; D is undetermined. Per the germline V gene, CDR1 is LNHDA and CDR2 is SQIVND (reference sequence). CDR3 size: 13 residues. The V gene lost 3 bases and the J gene lost 5 bases, with 10 bases spanning the gap. For the CDR3, the DNA is TGTGCCAGTAGTATCACAGTACGGGAGACCCAGTACTTC. It yields the protein CASSITVRETQYF.